What follows are 11 T cell receptor beta chains derived from one specimen sequenced in a study of control samples from healthy donors and cancer patients. Using immunoSEQ multiplex PCR, the repertoire was profiled, and TCRdb retains in-frame clones only, with some absent. The sample shows 150,000 to 200,000 clones, about nine tenths of them seen only once. Input material: blood. The receptors come from a woman between 25 and 40 years old in good health.

This sequence joins TRBV6-1 and TRBJ1-5, with D maybe TRBD1 (6 bases). V lost 2 bases and J 0 bases, leaving 11 bases between the germline ends. The germline V gene encodes CDR1 MNHNS and CDR2 SASEGT. The length of the CDR3 is 16 residues. DNA of the CDR3: TGTGCCAGCAGTGAATATTGGACAGATAGCAATCAGCCCCAGCATTTT. Translated, it gives CASSEYWTDSNQPQHF.

This chain uses TRBV30 with TRBJ1-4; unclear D gene. Germline V gene lookup returns CDR1 GTSNPN and CDR2 SVGIG (reference sequence). V was pared by 3 bases and J by 8 bases, with 7 bases between. The CDR3 length is 11 residues. As DNA, the CDR3 is TGTGCCTGGAGCCGGGCCGAAAAACTGTTTTTT. Amino acids: CAWSRAEKLFF. Full variable domain (rest looked up from reference TRBV30 and TRBJ1-4): SQTIHQWPATLVQPVGSPLSLECTVEGTSNPNLYWYRQAAGRGLQLLFYSVGIGQISSEVPQNLSASRPQDRQFILSSKKLLLSDSGFYLCAWSRAEKLFFGSGTQLSVL.

The chain couples TRBV27 to TRBJ2-1; TRBD1 might be the D (6 bases). Germline V gives CDR1 MNHEY, CDR2 SMNVEV (reference sequence). The ends were cut back, 1 base at V and 0 bases at J, with 13 bases in the middle. The CDR3 is made up of 17 amino acids. The CDR3 protein is CASSLFGQRSSYNEQFF. Written as DNA, the CDR3 is TGTGCCAGCAGTTTATTCGGACAGAGGAGCTCCTACAATGAGCAGTTCTTC.

J is TRBJ2-3 and V is TRBV5-1, with 7 positions matching TRBD1. Germline V CDR1 and CDR2: SGHRS, YFSETQ. The V and J ends lost 5 bases and 3 bases, in that order; junction bases with no gene match: 9. The CDR3 has 15 amino acids. The CDR3 is CASSTGQIQTDTQYF. CDR3 sequence (DNA): TGCGCCAGCAGTACGGGACAGATCCAGACAGATACGCAGTATTTT. Full variable domain (remainder filled in from reference TRBV5-1 and TRBJ2-3): KAGVTQTPRYLIKTRGQQVTLSCSPISGHRSVSWYQQTPGQGLQFLFEYFSETQRNKGNFPGRFSGRQFSNSRSEMNVSTLELGDSALYLCASSTGQIQTDTQYFGPGTRLTVL.

The chain carries TRBV19 and TRBJ1-2, with D unclear. V lost 3 bases, J lost 4 bases, and 6 bases lay in between. This CDR3 has 12 residues. Per germline, CDR1 LNHDA and CDR2 SQIVND (reference sequence). Here the CDR3 reads CASSMRSYGYTF. The CDR3, as DNA: TGTGCCAGTAGTATGCGGAGCTATGGCTACACCTTC.

The chain recombines TRBV19 with TRBJ2-1; D ambiguous. From germline, CDR1 is LNHDA and CDR2 SQIVND (reference sequence). V shed 5 bases and J shed 6 bases, with 8 bases lying between them. The CDR3 runs to 12 residues. The CDR3 bases are TGTGCCAGTAGTCCTCCGTTCAATGAGCAGTTCTTC. Amino acid sequence: CASSPPFNEQFF.

The chain is built from TRBV28 and TRBJ2-3, with D perhaps given as TRBD1 or TRBD2 (5 bases each). The V end lost 3 bases, the J end lost 0 bases, and 7 bases lay between the germline ends. The length of the CDR3 is 14 residues. Germline V CDR1 and CDR2: MDHEN, SYDVKM. The CDR3, as DNA: TGTGCCAGCAGTTTTGGGGGTAGCACAGATACGCAGTATTTT. This gives the protein CASSFGGSTDTQYF.

The chain joins TRBV9 to TRBJ2-7, with 14 bases aligning to TRBD2. Germline V lookup: CDR1 SGDLS, CDR2 YYNGEE. Trimming cost V 3 bases and J 5 bases; bases outside gene matches: 10. This CDR3 contains 17 residues. The chain's CDR3 is CASSGTEGLAGEDEQYF. The CDR3 DNA is TGTGCCAGCAGCGGAACAGAGGGACTAGCGGGAGAAGACGAGCAGTACTTC. Complete variable domain (other parts from reference TRBV9 and TRBJ2-7): DSGVTQTPKHLITATGQRVTLRCSPRSGDLSVYWYQQSLDQGLQFLIQYYNGEERAKGNILERFSAQQFPDLHSELNLSSLELGDSALYFCASSGTEGLAGEDEQYFGPGTRLTVT.

The rearrangement uses TRBV7-3 and TRBJ2-1; weak D call: TRBD2 (6 bases). V gave up 5 bases and J gave up 6 bases, with 11 bases separating them. The CDR3 extends over 13 amino acids. Per germline, CDR1 SGHTA and CDR2 FQGTGA. In nucleotides, the CDR3 is TGTGCCAGCAGCCCCGGGACTTCCAATGAGCAGTTCTTC. Encoded protein: CASSPGTSNEQFF.

The rearrangement links TRBV3-1 (or the pseudogene TRBV3-2) to TRBJ2-1; TRBD2 matches at 7 bases. The CDR3 length is 17 residues. The V segment lost 1 base and the J segment 0 bases; nucleotides outside the gene matches: 6. CDR1 and CDR2 (germline): LGHDT, YNNKEL (reference sequence). The CDR3 spells CASSQGRGSLSYNEQFF. The CDR3 region has the DNA TGTGCCAGCAGCCAAGGGCGGGGGTCCCTCTCCTACAATGAGCAGTTCTTC.

The DNA of the CDR3 is TGTGCCAGCAGTGATACCGGACTAGCGGGAGCCAATGAGCAGTTCTTC. Its translation: CASSDTGLAGANEQFF. The genes are TRBV6-4 and TRBJ2-1; TRBD2 aligns across 13 bases. Trimming removed 3 bases from V and 6 bases from J; junction bases left unmatched: 5. CDR1 is MRHNA, CDR2 SNTAGT, per germline. The CDR3 spans 16 residues.